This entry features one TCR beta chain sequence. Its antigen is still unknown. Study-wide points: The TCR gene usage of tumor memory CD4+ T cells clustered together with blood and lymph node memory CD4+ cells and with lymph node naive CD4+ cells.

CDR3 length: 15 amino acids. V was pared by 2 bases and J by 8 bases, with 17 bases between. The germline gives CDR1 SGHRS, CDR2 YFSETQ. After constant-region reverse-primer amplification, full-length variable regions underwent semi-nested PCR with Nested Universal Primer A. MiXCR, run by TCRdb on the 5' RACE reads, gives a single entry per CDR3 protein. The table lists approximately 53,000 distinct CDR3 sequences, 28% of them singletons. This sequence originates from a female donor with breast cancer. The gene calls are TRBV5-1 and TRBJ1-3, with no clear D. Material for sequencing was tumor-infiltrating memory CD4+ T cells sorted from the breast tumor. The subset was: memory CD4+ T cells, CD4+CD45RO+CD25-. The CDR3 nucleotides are TGCGCCAGCAGCTTTGGATCGAGCGATGTGGACACCATATATTTT. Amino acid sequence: CASSFGSSDVDTIYF.